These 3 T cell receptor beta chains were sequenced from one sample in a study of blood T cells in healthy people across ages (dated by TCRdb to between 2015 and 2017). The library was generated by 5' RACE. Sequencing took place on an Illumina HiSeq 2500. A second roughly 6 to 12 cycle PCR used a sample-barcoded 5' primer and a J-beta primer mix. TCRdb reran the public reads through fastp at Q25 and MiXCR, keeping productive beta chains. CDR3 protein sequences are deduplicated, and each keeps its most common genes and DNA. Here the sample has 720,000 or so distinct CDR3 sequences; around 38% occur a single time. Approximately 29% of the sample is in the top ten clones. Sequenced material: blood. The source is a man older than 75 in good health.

The CDR3 spells CASSPQPGLKDEQYF. As DNA, the CDR3 is TGTGCCAGCAGCCCCCAACCGGGGCTAAAAGACGAGCAGTACTTC. The genes are TRBV9 and TRBJ2-7, with D perhaps being TRBD1 or TRBD2 (5 bases each). Germline loops: CDR1 SGDLS, CDR2 YYNGEE. V was pared by 4 bases and J by 5 bases, with 19 bases between. This CDR3 comprises 15 residues.

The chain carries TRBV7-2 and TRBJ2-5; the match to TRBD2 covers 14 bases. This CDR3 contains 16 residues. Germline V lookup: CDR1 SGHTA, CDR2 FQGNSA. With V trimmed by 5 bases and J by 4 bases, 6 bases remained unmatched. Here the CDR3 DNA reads TGTGCCAGCAGCCAGGGACTAGCGGGAGTACGAGAGACCCAGTACTTC. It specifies CASSQGLAGVRETQYF.

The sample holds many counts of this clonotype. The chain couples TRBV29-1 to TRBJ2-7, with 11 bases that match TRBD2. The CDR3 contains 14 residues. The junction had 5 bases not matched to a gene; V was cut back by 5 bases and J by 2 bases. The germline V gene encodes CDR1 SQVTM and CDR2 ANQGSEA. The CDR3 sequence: CSVTSGGRTYEQYF. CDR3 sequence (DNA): TGCAGCGTTACTAGCGGGGGCCGTACCTACGAGCAGTACTTC.